This T cell receptor (beta chain) was sequenced for a study of blood T cell repertoires in COVID-19. The overall study: Samples taken during acute and convalescent COVID-19 were collected in the United States, Italy and Spain. PBMCs, B-cell-depleted T cells, or T cells were the source of the cDNA or gDNA that made up the material.

Seattle's enrolled individuals joined amid active infection and were then monitored longitudinally. CDR1 and CDR2 (germline): LNHDA, SQIVND (reference sequence). This CDR3 is 15 amino acids long. V lost 5 bases to trimming and J lost 2 bases; unmatched junction nucleotides: 2. TCRdb keeps only in-frame clones here, not all; method: immunoSEQ multiplex PCR. Of about 140,000 clones listed, 88% are singletons. The receptor comes from a human donor with COVID-19, enrolled during active disease. The donor label of this sample is uncertain. The chain recombines TRBV19 with TRBJ2-1; the match to TRBD2 covers 11 bases. The sequenced sample was peripheral blood. The CDR3 reads CASSSTSGAYNEQFF. Here the CDR3 DNA reads TGTGCCAGTAGTTCGACTAGCGGGGCCTACAATGAGCAGTTCTTC.